These T cell receptor beta chains were read from a single sample in a study of blood T cell repertoires in COVID-19. Clones were read by immunoSEQ multiplex PCR, and TCRdb kept only the in-frame ones, dropping some. Found here are 50,000 or so clones, over 90% of them singletons; the top ten hold more than 0.8%. Specimen: peripheral blood. The origin of the receptors is a man aged 55 to 70 with COVID-19, enrolled during active disease. Each CDR3 is given with its conserved first and last residue. The D gene is left open where the match is weak. Size tells how often a clone was seen (once, few, many) or the class of an expanded clone, and some rows leave it out.

d_call	j_call	v_call	clone_size	cdr3_aa	cdr3_nt
.	TRBJ1-1	TRBV4-1	.	CASSPSPEVNTEAFF	TGCGCCAGCAGCCCCTCCCCGGAGGTTAACACTGAAGCTTTCTTT
.	TRBJ1-2	TRBV30	few	CAWSVKTTYGYTF	TGTGCCTGGAGTGTCAAGACTACCTATGGCTACACCTTC
TRBD1	TRBJ1-3	TRBV6-5	.	CATRTGAGNTIYF	TGTGCCACCCGGACAGGGGCAGGAAACACCATATATTTT
TRBD1	TRBJ1-3	TRBV19	.	CATRDRGRLLSGNTIYF	TGTGCCACTCGAGACAGGGGCCGGTTATTATCTGGAAACACCATATATTTT
TRBD2	TRBJ2-2	TRBV5-8	.	CASSSGGAHGTNTGELFF	TGTGCCAGCAGTAGCGGGGGGGCCCACGGGACGAACACCGGGGAGCTGTTTTTT
TRBD1	TRBJ1-2	TRBV7-3	.	CASSLTVQGDGYTF	TGTGCCAGCAGCTTAACGGTCCAGGGGGACGGCTACACCTTC
.	TRBJ2-3	TRBV5-5	.	CASSRTSGGRADTQYF	TGTGCCAGCAGCCGAACCTCGGGGGGCCGCGCAGATACGCAGTATTTT
.	TRBJ2-7	TRBV4-2	.	CASSQGVNEQYF	TGTGCCAGCAGCCAAGGCGTCAACGAGCAGTACTTC
TRBD1	TRBJ1-1	TRBV30	once	CAWRSGLTGGNTEAFF	TGTGCCTGGAGGTCTGGTCTTACAGGGGGGAACACTGAAGCTTTCTTT
.	TRBJ1-3	TRBV18	.	CASSPGRVSGNTIYF	TGTGCCAGCTCACCAGGCCGGGTTTCTGGAAACACCATATATTTT
.	TRBJ1-1	TRBV29-1	.	CSQPESGGTEAFF	TGCAGCCAACCAGAGAGTGGCGGCACTGAAGCTTTCTTT
.	TRBJ1-3	TRBV28	.	CASGKGSLHSGNTIYF	TGTGCCAGCGGGAAGGGGTCTCTCCACTCTGGAAACACCATATATTTT
.	TRBJ2-4	TRBV12-3/TRBV12-4	.	CASSPPGIIQYF	TGTGCCAGCAGTCCCCCCGGGATTATTCAGTACTTC
.	TRBJ1-1	TRBV7-3	.	CASSSTGPNTEAFF	TGTGCCAGCAGTTCTACAGGGCCAAACACTGAAGCTTTCTTT
.	TRBJ1-6	TRBV19	.	CASSTGGARSSPLHF	TGTGCCAGTAGTACCGGCGGAGCCAGAAGTTCACCCCTCCACTTT
TRBD1	TRBJ1-1	TRBV7-9	.	CASSLVPRGRLNTEAFF	TGTGCCAGCAGCTTAGTACCCAGGGGGCGTTTGAACACTGAAGCTTTCTTT
.	TRBJ1-1	TRBV10-3	.	CAISPGQMNTEAFF	TGTGCCATCAGCCCAGGACAGATGAACACTGAAGCTTTCTTT
.	TRBJ2-2	TRBV5-4	.	CASSSRGGTANTGELFF	TGTGCCAGCAGCTCAAGGGGCGGGACGGCGAACACCGGGGAGCTGTTTTTT
.	TRBJ2-1	TRBV15	.	CATSKGSGLGNEQFF	TGTGCCACCAGCAAGGGGTCAGGGCTCGGCAATGAGCAGTTCTTC
TRBD2	TRBJ2-2	TRBV27	.	CASSFLAGAGELFF	TGTGCCAGCAGTTTTCTAGCGGGAGCCGGGGAGCTGTTTTTT
TRBD2	TRBJ2-3	TRBV18	.	CASSPIPSGGTDTQYF	TGTGCCAGCTCACCAATCCCTAGCGGGGGTACAGATACGCAGTATTTT